One and the same sample provided the 20 T cell receptor beta chains below, sequenced in a study of T-cell memory formation after mild COVID-19. TCRdb used MiXCR to reprocess the 5' RACE reads, holding one entry per CDR3 protein. In the table there are roughly 70,000 distinct CDR3 sequences, over 15% of which are singletons. The source material was PBMCs or a T cell subset sorted from them (not recorded which). Receptor source: an adult woman who had mild COVID-19 (a few samples of this study predate the infection). Cell type and time point are not known.

This clonotype was counted a few times. This chain connects TRBV6-5 to TRBJ1-1; no definite D call. Trimming removed 2 bases at V and 5 bases at J, with 9 bases between. The CDR3 loop spans 13 amino acids. The V gene's germline CDR1 is MNHEY and CDR2 SVGAGI. CDR3 sequence reads: CASSYQEGTEAFF. CDR3 bases: TGTGCCAGCAGTTACCAGGAGGGAACTGAAGCTTTCTTT.

This clonotype was recorded a few times. The J gene is TRBJ2-7, the V gene TRBV5-5; D call uncertain. The V gene's germline CDR1 is SGHKS and CDR2 YYEKEE (reference sequence). The ends were cut back, 0 bases at V and 0 bases at J, with 10 bases in the middle. The CDR3 has 15 residues. CDR3 loop: CASSLEHPGSYEQYF. In DNA form, the CDR3 reads TGTGCCAGCAGCTTGGAACATCCTGGCTCCTACGAGCAGTACTTC. The full variable domain, with the rest looked up from reference TRBV5-5 and TRBJ2-7, is DAGVTQSPTHLIKTRGQQVTLRCSPISGHKSVSWYQQVLGQGPQFIFQYYEKEERGRGNFPDRFSARQFPNYSSELNVNALLLGDSALYLCASSLEHPGSYEQYFGPGTRLTVT.

The CDR3 region has the DNA TGTGCCAGCAGCGTAACCACAGGGAACACTGAAGCTTTCTTT. Translation gives CASSVTTGNTEAFF. The rearrangement joins TRBV5-4 to TRBJ1-1; possibly TRBD1 for D (5 bases). The V gene lost 4 bases and the J gene lost 1 base, with 11 bases spanning the gap. This CDR3 contains 14 residues. CDR1 and CDR2 (germline): SGHNT, YYREEE (reference sequence).

The rearrangement links TRBV4-1 to TRBJ2-7; TRBD1 matches at 9 bases. CDR3 length: 16 amino acids. Germline trimming cut 1 base from V and 1 base from J; bases unmatched to any gene: 5. Germline values: CDR1 MGHRA, CDR2 YSYEKL. The CDR3 loop is CASSQAGTGPSYEQYF. CDR3 bases: TGCGCCAGCAGCCAAGCCGGGACAGGGCCTTCCTACGAGCAGTACTTC.

The chain uses TRBV12-3 or TRBV12-4 and TRBJ2-2; maybe TRBD2 (6 bases). V was clipped by 6 bases and J by 0 bases, with 8 bases between them. The CDR3 is made up of 14 amino acids. The CDR3 sequence: CASRAGANTGELFF. Here the CDR3 DNA reads TGTGCCAGCAGAGCGGGTGCGAACACCGGGGAGCTGTTTTTT.

The gene calls are TRBV4-1 and TRBJ2-3; a weak D match, TRBD1 (6 bases). Germline V gene lookup returns CDR1 MGHRA and CDR2 YSYEKL. Deletions cut 4 bases from V and 0 bases from J, with 11 bases between. The CDR3 loop spans 15 amino acids. The chain's CDR3 is CASSRTVASTDTQYF. CDR3 DNA: TGCGCCAGCAGCCGGACAGTCGCTAGCACAGATACGCAGTATTTT.

V and J are TRBV24-1 and TRBJ2-7; the D is unclear. This CDR3 is 13 amino acids long. Trimming removed 3 bases from V and 0 bases from J, with 5 bases in between. Germline V CDR1 and CDR2: KGHDR, SFDVKD. CDR3 region: CATSDQASYEQYF. The CDR3 DNA is TGTGCCACCAGTGATCAGGCCTCCTACGAGCAGTACTTC.

The J gene is TRBJ2-1, the V gene TRBV7-8; TRBD2 matches at 13 bases. Trimming at V came to 3 bases and at J to 8 bases, leaving 4 bases not matched to a gene. The V gene's germline CDR1 is SGHVS and CDR2 FQNEAQ. This CDR3 contains 15 residues. The CDR3 coding sequence is TGTGCCAGCAGCTTCCCAGGGACTAGCGGGGATGAGCAGTTCTTC. This gives the protein CASSFPGTSGDEQFF. Based on the CDR3 plus reference TRBV7-8 and TRBJ2-1, the full variable domain is GAGVSQSPRYKVAKRGQDVALRCDPISGHVSLFWYQQALGQGPEFLTYFQNEAQLDKSGLPSDRFFAERPEGSVSTLKIQRTQQEDSAVYLCASSFPGTSGDEQFFGPGTRLTVL.

The chain carries TRBV7-9 and TRBJ2-7; D tentatively fits TRBD1 or TRBD2 (5 bases each). CDR1 is SEHNR and CDR2 is FQNEAQ in the germline V gene (reference sequence). V shed 1 base and J shed 0 bases, with 10 bases lying between them. The length of the CDR3 is 15 residues. CDR3: CASSLGDLLSYEQYF. Written as DNA, the CDR3 is TGTGCCAGCAGCTTAGGGGACCTCCTCTCCTACGAGCAGTACTTC. Full variable domain (missing parts from reference TRBV7-9 and TRBJ2-7): DTGVSQNPRHKITKRGQNVTFRCDPISEHNRLYWYRQTLGQGPEFLTYFQNEAQLEKSRLLSDRFSAERPKGSFSTLEIQRTEQGDSAMYLCASSLGDLLSYEQYFGPGTRLTVT.

The V call is TRBV29-1, the J call TRBJ1-1, with D uncertain. The V gene lost 5 bases and the J gene lost 2 bases, with 6 bases spanning the gap. Germline V lookup: CDR1 SQVTM, CDR2 ANQGSEA. CDR3 length equals 11 residues. CDR3 sequence: CSVSTNTEAFF. In DNA, the CDR3 is TGCAGCGTTTCAACCAACACTGAAGCTTTCTTT.

This clonotype was found a few times. The rearrangement uses TRBV12-3 or TRBV12-4 and TRBJ2-1; tentative D call: TRBD2 (5 bases). Trimming left V 4 bases short and J 6 bases short, with 22 bases between. CDR3 size: 17 residues. The CDR3 loop reads CASSSPPGEGEGNEQFF. The CDR3 DNA follows: TGTGCCAGCAGTTCACCGCCAGGTGAGGGAGAAGGCAATGAGCAGTTCTTC.

The chain carries TRBV5-1 and TRBJ1-1; D call uncertain. Deletions cut 4 bases from V and 1 base from J, with 17 bases between. The CDR3 has 16 amino acids. The germline V gene has CDR1 SGHRS and CDR2 YFSETQ. The CDR3, as DNA: TGCGCCAGCAGCCTCCTCCGTGGAAGCCCGAACACTGAAGCTTTCTTT. It is translated as CASSLLRGSPNTEAFF.

This chain connects TRBV7-9 to TRBJ2-1, with 11 bases identical to TRBD1. CDR3 length: 14 residues. The ends lost 6 bases at V and 6 bases at J; junction bases unmatched: 4. Looked up from germline, CDR1 is SEHNR and CDR2 is FQNEAQ (reference sequence). The DNA of the CDR3 is TGTGCCAGCAGACACGGGACAGGGGGCAATGAGCAGTTCTTC. This translates into CASRHGTGGNEQFF.

This clonotype was seen a few times. The chain recombines TRBV7-9 with TRBJ1-1; no definite D call. Trimming removed 2 bases at V and 0 bases at J, with 7 bases between. CDR1 is SEHNR and CDR2 is FQNEAQ in the germline V gene (reference sequence). This CDR3 contains 14 residues. The CDR3 spells CASSLRDLNTEAFF. CDR3 DNA: TGTGCCAGCAGCTTACGGGATCTGAACACTGAAGCTTTCTTT.

The V gene is TRBV5-1, the J gene TRBJ2-5; D is unresolved. From germline, CDR1 is SGHRS and CDR2 YFSETQ. The CDR3 contains 13 residues. V lost 4 bases, J lost 1 base, and 8 bases lay in between. CDR3 sequence: CASSATTQETQYF. The DNA for the CDR3 is TGCGCCAGCAGCGCTACTACCCAAGAGACCCAGTACTTC.

The J gene is TRBJ1-2, the V gene TRBV7-9, with TRBD1 matching 9 bases. The CDR3 consists of 16 residues. Unmatched junction bases numbered 11, after V lost 5 bases and J lost 4 bases. From germline, CDR1 is SEHNR and CDR2 FQNEAQ (reference sequence). The CDR3 bases are TGTGCCAGCAGCATCACCAGACAGGGGGACGTCTATGGCTACACCTTC. This sequence encodes CASSITRQGDVYGYTF.

For this clonotype: The junction and the germline gene differ at one end; a read error may be behind it. The chain employs TRBV5-6 and TRBJ1-1; D remains ambiguous. This CDR3 has 12 amino acids. CDR1 and CDR2 from the germline V gene are SGHDT and YYEEEE. CDR3 in amino acids: CAGSWGNTEAFF. DNA for the CDR3: TGTGCCGGCAGCTGGGGGAACACTGAAGCTTTCTTT.

This clonotype has ten or more counts. The V call is TRBV12-3 or TRBV12-4, the J call TRBJ1-1; 8 nucleotides line up with TRBD1. The CDR3 loop spans 14 amino acids. V lost 6 bases and J lost 2; bases outside the gene matches: 5. CDR3: CASSLTGDNTEAFF. The CDR3 DNA reads as TGTGCCAGCAGCTTGACAGGGGATAACACTGAAGCTTTCTTT.

The chain links TRBV18 to TRBJ2-5, with TRBD1 matching 7 bases. The CDR3 extends over 17 amino acids. After removal of 3 bases from V and 2 bases from J, the junction contained 12 bases not matched to a gene. Germline V CDR1 and CDR2: KGHSH, LQKENI. CDR3 sequence (DNA): TGTGCCAGCTCACCCTCCTCGGCGACAGGGTGGCAAGAGACCCAGTACTTC. This translates into CASSPSSATGWQETQYF.

This clonotype has more than one count but fewer than ten. The chain has TRBV6-6 and TRBJ2-1; tentative D call: TRBD1 (6 bases). With 1 base removed from V and 7 bases from J, the gap between germline ends came to 14 bases. Germline lookup yields CDR1 MNHNY and CDR2 SVGAGI (reference sequence). The CDR3 runs to 15 residues. The CDR3 sequence is CASSYFLTGRNEQFF. CDR3 DNA sequence: TGTGCCAGCAGTTACTTTTTGACAGGACGAAATGAGCAGTTCTTC.